This TCR beta chain was identified in a study of blood T cells in healthy people across ages (dated by TCRdb to between 2014 and 2016). Background for the entire study: In model experiments, roughly one uniquely barcoded TCR beta cDNA molecule per two T cells was captured by template switching. For two donors (one aged 18 to 30 and one aged 80 or older), the study analyzed two additional independent replicas of 1 million unique cDNA reads from the same blood draw. The study measured age-related changes in TCR beta repertoire diversity using deep sequencing normalized with unique cDNA molecular identifiers. The donors were split into four age groups: young (average about 15 years), middle-aged (39), aged (62) and long-lived (more than 80). Broad study findings and their caveats: Since profiling was done on bulk unsorted PBMCs, naive and antigen-experienced compartments could not be conclusively compared. As age increased, observed TCR beta diversity per million T cells dropped in a roughly linear way, and a significant reduction was already evident by age 40. There was a strong correlation between observed TCR beta diversity and the percentage of naive T cells measured by flow cytometry. Estimates of total diversity based on one million sequenced T cells were regarded as lower bounds and as underestimates. Because donor CMV infection status was unknown, age-related changes in expanded clonotypes were potentially confounded. Compared with the aged group, the long-lived group had more naive CD4+ T cells, fewer expanded clones and increased TCR diversity, suggesting age selection.

The donors were under 40 Caucasian individuals from Russia, aged roughly 6 to 90 years, who were systemically healthy. About 9.8 milliliters of peripheral blood were drawn from each donor into EDTA-treated Vacutainer tubes. Ficoll-Paque density-gradient centrifugation was used to isolate PBMCs, with at least 7 million per sample. Trizol reagent was used to extract total RNA from PBMCs, with at least 5.5 micrograms per sample. For every donor, an aliquot of PBMCs went through flow cytometry to measure the percentages of naive CD45RAhigh/CD27high T cells. Including the terminal cysteine and phenylalanine, the CDR3 comprises 14 residues. Only CDR3 DNA remains: 42 bases, in frame from the first base. Based on the germline V gene (reference sequence), the CDR1 and CDR2 sequences are LNHNV and YYDKDF. Trimming takes 1 base from V and 5 bases from J, and the germline ends sit 11 bases apart. The library was built by means of 5' RACE. The instrument given in TCRdb is Illumina HiSeq 2500. A second PCR of about 7 to 12 cycles was run with a J-beta primer mix and a sample-barcoded 5' primer. A unique molecular identifier was introduced onto each TCR beta cDNA molecule by a template-switch 5' adaptor carrying 12 random nucleotides. Each sample yielded at least 2.5 million CDR3-containing paired-end reads. First-strand cDNA synthesis was performed from all RNA using the Mint cDNA synthesis kit, with priming by a TRBC-specific oligonucleotide. After uracil-DNA glycosylase treatment, a first 18-cycle PCR used universal primers M1SS and BC2_uni_R on all cDNA. Per the authors' processing: For normalization, 1 million high-quality reads were randomly selected from each sample, with every read carrying a distinct molecular identifier. Reads sharing molecular identifiers were discarded rather than binned into consensus sequences. MiTCR, set to a Q25 quality threshold and the strictest error-elimination algorithm, was used for CDR3 identification, clonotype clustering and error correction. Lower-bound total TCR beta diversity was estimated with a nonparametric unseen species model using Euler transformation. TCRdb took the public reads, trimmed them with fastp at Q25, ran MiXCR for clone calling and kept in-frame beta chains. Rows with a matching CDR3 protein are joined into one entry that keeps the most common DNA and genes. Here the V and J calls rest on TCRdb's processing, not on the authors' analysis. This sample gives some 890,000 distinct CDR3 sequences in total; just under 30% of them show up just once. The ten top clones hold 10% of the sample.

With regard to this clonotype: The antigen it recognizes is unknown. Base qualities were left out, and no much larger clone turns up one base away.

The same data also went into a second study, on T cells of mothers and their children. Reported in the second study: Nine systemically healthy Caucasian individuals served as donors, namely three mothers together with their six children. cDNA synthesis consumed the entire amount of extracted RNA, loaded at about 1.6 ug RNA in each 15 ul reaction. In the second PCR, sample barcodes and 2-4 random nucleotides were introduced via the M1S primer. Each mother yielded over 9.5 million TCR beta CDR3 reads and each child 3 million to 3.5 million reads. Thymic selection shapes the output of TCR recombination in a similar way in related and unrelated pairs, and inherited differences have a minor effect. Normalized repertoire overlap was always slightly but never significantly higher in related than unrelated mother-child pairs. No persistent microchimeric T cell clones were found, with a detection sensitivity of approximately 95 clones per million clonotypes. To look for features that set related mother-child pairs apart from unrelated individuals, the researchers ran deep NGS to compare the TCR beta repertoires of mothers and children. On average, the children were approximately 11 +/- 4 years old, while the mothers were about 40 +/- 4 years old. After adapters were ligated using NEBNext reagents, the libraries underwent 100+100 nt paired-end sequencing on an Illumina HiSeq 2000. To prevent cross-contamination, the mother and child libraries were prepared one month apart and sequenced in separate runs. For each donor, between about 450,000 and 2,300,000 distinct TCR beta clonotypes were identified. Naive TCR beta clonotypes were estimated from low-frequency clonotypes matched to each donor's FACS-determined naive share, without sorting.

The origin of this receptor is a woman between 40 and 50 years old in good health. This sequence uses TRBV15 and TRBJ1-2; no D gene can be assigned with confidence. What was sequenced was blood. The bases are TGTGCCACCAGCAGAGGGACGGGTTCATATGGCTACACCTTC. Translated, it reads CATSRGTGSYGYTF.